This T cell receptor beta chain was found in a study of T cells in tuberculosis (dated by TCRdb to about 2018). Notes on the research overall: The study combined CD1B tetramers and high-throughput TCR immunosequencing to characterize T cells specific for the mycobacterial lipid antigen glucose monomycolate (GMM). A South African clinical cohort compared IGRA-negative adolescents, IGRA-positive adolescents with latent tuberculosis and adults with active tuberculosis, ten per group. Study-wide findings and limitations: Smaller mean NN-distances to GMM-specific TCRs were observed in active tuberculosis TCR-alpha repertoires than in IGRA-negative controls, suggesting clonal expansion of GMM-specific TCRs. Clinical samples were selected based on the availability of cryopreserved specimens, with adults included as active tuberculosis cases and adolescents included as controls. The smaller NN-distances in active tuberculosis patients were driven in part by shorter CDR3-alpha lengths, while the difference seen for TCR-beta was not statistically significant. An accuracy of 85% to 90% (AUROC over 0.8) was reached by a classifier using the diverse GMM-specific repertoire, compared with around 70% accuracy when GEM motif frequencies were used.

Taken from cysteine to phenylalanine, the CDR3 has 14 residues. Only CDR3 DNA is held: 42 bases, read in frame from base 1. For CDR1 and CDR2, the germline V gene (reference sequence) lists SGHNT and YYREEE. V loses 0 bases of germline sequence and J loses 2 bases, and the interval between the two ends is 9 bases. The immunoSEQ multiplex PCR assay was used to generate TCR libraries, with TCR-beta and/or TCR-alpha/delta assays applied to each sample. The amplified TCR libraries were sequenced on the Illumina high-throughput platform. Under the source paper's analysis protocol: Clustering and dimensionality reduction were performed using pairwise TCRdist distances among GMM-specific receptors from ex vivo sorted or in vitro expanded T cells. The score assigned to each clinical repertoire was mean NN-distance, meaning the average TCRdist to the nearest 10% of tetramer-positive reference sequences. To compute GEM TCR motif frequency, the fraction of unique TCRs matching known GEM sequences by V/J usage and CDR3 length was calculated. Active tuberculosis was classified by linear discriminant analysis with leave-one-out cross-validation, implemented in scikit-learn. As stored in TCRdb, this immuneACCESS dataset retains in-frame rearrangements with V and J assigned. A fraction of the clones does not appear; measured against another copy, unresolved V genes explain less than half of the discrepancy, and the remainder lacks a known reason. The V and J calls and clone size were taken over from that table, and D and trimming were inferred from the DNA. The sample includes approximately 28,000 clones, with 85% to 95% observed a single time. Less than 5.5% of the sample is held by the ten biggest clonotypes.

At study entry, adolescents were screened for latent tuberculosis infection by tuberculin skin test and QuantiFERON-TB GOLD In-Tube IGRA. Immunosequencing of unsorted cryopreserved PBMC covered, on average, about 91,000 T cells per clinical donor. Eleven high schools in the Worcester region of the Western Cape, South Africa, served as enrollment sites for adolescents aged 12 to 18 years. Roughly ten M. tuberculosis-infected adolescents and around 10 uninfected adolescents were selected, with the two groups matched for age and sex. Adolescent PBMC were isolated from freshly drawn heparinized blood by density centrifugation and cryopreserved. For this clone: This clone's antigen is unknown. No base quality values were provided; no much bigger clone lies one nucleotide off.

The receptor was isolated from a donor between 10 and 29 years old with latent tuberculosis or without tuberculosis infection. The sequenced sample was PBMCs. The chain links TRBV5-4 with TRBJ2-7; the D segment cannot be called with confidence. Here is the DNA: TGTGCCAGCAGCTTGGGCGTCTCGACCTACGAGCAGTACTTC. It translates as CASSLGVSTYEQYF.